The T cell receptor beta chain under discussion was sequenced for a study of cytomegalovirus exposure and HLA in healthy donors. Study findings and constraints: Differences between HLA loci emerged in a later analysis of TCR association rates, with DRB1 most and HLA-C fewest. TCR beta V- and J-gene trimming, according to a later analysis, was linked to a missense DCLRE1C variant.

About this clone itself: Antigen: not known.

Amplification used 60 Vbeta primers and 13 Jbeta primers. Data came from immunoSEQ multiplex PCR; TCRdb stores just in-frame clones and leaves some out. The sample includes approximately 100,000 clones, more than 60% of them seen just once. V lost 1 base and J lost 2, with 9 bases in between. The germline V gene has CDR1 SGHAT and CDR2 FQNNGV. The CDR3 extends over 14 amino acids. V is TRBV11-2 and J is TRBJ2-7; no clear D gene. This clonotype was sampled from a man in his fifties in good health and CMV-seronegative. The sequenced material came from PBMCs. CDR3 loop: CASSLGAKAYEQYF. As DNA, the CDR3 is TGTGCCAGCAGCTTAGGGGCTAAGGCCTACGAGCAGTACTTC.